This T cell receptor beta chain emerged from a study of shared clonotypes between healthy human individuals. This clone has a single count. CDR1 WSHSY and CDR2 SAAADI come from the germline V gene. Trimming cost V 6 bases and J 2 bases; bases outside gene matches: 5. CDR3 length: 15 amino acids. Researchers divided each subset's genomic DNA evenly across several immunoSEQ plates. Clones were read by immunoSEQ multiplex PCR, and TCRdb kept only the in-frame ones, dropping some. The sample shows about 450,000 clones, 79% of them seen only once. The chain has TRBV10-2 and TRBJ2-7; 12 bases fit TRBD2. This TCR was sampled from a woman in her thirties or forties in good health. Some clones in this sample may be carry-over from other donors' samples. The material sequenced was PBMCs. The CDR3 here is CASRLAGGPTYEQYF. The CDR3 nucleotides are TGCGCCAGCAGGCTAGCGGGAGGGCCCACCTACGAGCAGTACTTC.